This is a list of T cell receptor beta chains from one sample in a study of blood T cells in healthy people across ages. Via MiXCR, TCRdb re-called the 5' RACE reads, giving one row per CDR3 protein. Of just under 750,000 distinct CDR3 sequences detected, 22% appear once; the ten largest clones hold approximately 20%. The sample taken for sequencing was blood. Receptors originate from a man aged 65 to 85 in good health. Each CDR3 is given with its conserved first and last residue. D genes are given only for firm matches. The listing skips clone size in some rows; elsewhere it reads once, few, many or a size class.

>TRBJ1-4|TRBD1|TRBV6-6|NA
CASRAGQGIGKLFF
TGTGCCAGCAGAGCGGGACAGGGGATCGGAAAACTGTTTTTT
>TRBJ2-3|TRBD2|TRBV6-5|NA
CASSSPSGKQDTQYF
TGTGCCAGCAGTAGCCCTAGCGGGAAGCAAGATACGCAGTATTTT
>TRBJ2-1|TRBD2|TRBV5-4|NA
CASNGRLNEQFF
TGTGCCAGCAACGGGAGGTTGAATGAGCAGTTCTTC
>TRBJ1-6|TRBD1|TRBV7-9|NA
CASSNRDRPNSPLHF
TGTGCCAGCAGCAACCGGGACAGACCCAATTCACCCCTCCACTTT
>TRBJ1-5|NA|TRBV20-1|NA
CSAKQGDNQPQHF
TGCAGTGCTAAACAGGGCGACAATCAGCCCCAGCATTTT
>TRBJ2-3|TRBD2|TRBV5-1|NA
CASSLGLAVVTDTQYF
TGCGCCAGCAGCTTGGGACTAGCGGTCGTAACAGATACGCAGTATTTT
>TRBJ2-7|TRBD1|TRBV5-1|NA
CASSLPWDSQTLNCEQYF
TGCGCCAGCAGCTTGCCCTGGGACAGCCAAACTTTAAACTGCGAGCAGTACTTC
>TRBJ1-3|NA|TRBV12-3/TRBV12-4|few
CASSLVWTISGNTIYF
TGTGCCAGCAGTTTAGTCTGGACCATCTCTGGAAACACCATATATTTT
>TRBJ1-4|NA|TRBV28|few
CASSLPPLRGEKLFF
TGTGCCAGCAGTCTTCCCCCCCTGCGGGGTGAAAAACTGTTTTTT
>TRBJ1-1|NA|TRBV5-5|NA
CASSLSTGIQNTEAFF
TGTGCCAGCAGCCTATCCACAGGGATCCAAAACACTGAAGCTTTCTTT
>TRBJ2-7|TRBD2|TRBV20-1|NA
CSASPLAGGKTYEQYF
TGCAGTGCTAGTCCCCTAGCGGGGGGGAAAACCTACGAGCAGTACTTC
>TRBJ2-1|TRBD2|TRBV24-1|many
CATSPGGSYNEQFF
TGTGCCACCAGTCCGGGAGGCTCCTACAATGAGCAGTTCTTC
>TRBJ2-7|NA|TRBV28|few
CASSLARLPSYEQYF
TGTGCCAGCAGTTTGGCCAGACTGCCCTCCTACGAGCAGTACTTC
>TRBJ1-2|NA|TRBV12-3/TRBV12-4|few
CASSLSGLDGYTF
TGTGCCAGCAGTTTAAGCGGACTGGATGGCTACACCTTC
>TRBJ1-2|NA|TRBV12-3/TRBV12-4|NA
CASILTGANYGYTF
TGTGCCAGCATTCTCACCGGGGCGAACTATGGCTACACCTTC
>TRBJ2-3|NA|TRBV20-1|NA
CSARDHGQRRDTQYF
TGCAGTGCTAGAGATCACGGACAGCGGCGGGATACGCAGTATTTT
>TRBJ1-2|NA|TRBV12-3/TRBV12-4|few
CATRRGGTNYGYTF
TGTGCCACCCGAAGAGGGGGAACTAACTATGGCTACACCTTC
>TRBJ2-2|NA|TRBV7-9|NA
CASSLIMATNTGELFF
TGTGCCAGCAGCTTAATCATGGCTACTAACACCGGGGAGCTGTTTTTT
>TRBJ2-3|TRBD2|TRBV9|many
CASSVVAGSTDTQYF
TGTGCCAGCAGCGTAGTAGCGGGGAGCACAGATACGCAGTATTTT
>TRBJ2-1|TRBD2|TRBV12-3/TRBV12-4|NA
CASSRPGTNGRREQFF
TGTGCCAGCAGTCGACCCGGGACTAACGGGAGGCGTGAGCAGTTCTTC
>TRBJ1-1|TRBD1|TRBV9|NA
CASSGDRGMNTEAFF
TGTGCCAGCAGCGGAGACAGGGGGATGAACACTGAAGCTTTCTTT
>TRBJ1-2|NA|TRBV5-5|few
CASSFTDAYGYTF
TGTGCCAGCAGCTTCACGGATGCCTATGGCTACACCTTC
>TRBJ1-5|TRBD1|TRBV6-6|NA
CASSYGTGVEQPQHF
TGTGCCAGCAGTTACGGGACAGGGGTGGAACAGCCCCAGCATTTT
>TRBJ1-3|TRBD1|TRBV6-5|NA
CASTTGGNKRNTIYF
TGTGCCAGCACCACAGGGGGGAATAAGAGAAACACCATATATTTT
>TRBJ2-2|NA|TRBV27|few
CASKTGKIGELFF
TGTGCCAGCAAGACAGGAAAGATCGGGGAGCTGTTTTTT
>TRBJ1-4|NA|TRBV29-1|once
CSVALIGSEKLFF
TGCAGCGTTGCCCTGATAGGGAGTGAAAAACTGTTTTTT
>TRBJ1-6|NA|TRBV15|NA
CATSRVLGDSPLHF
TGTGCCACCAGCAGAGTTCTTGGTGATTCACCCCTCCACTTT
>TRBJ2-7|NA|TRBV12-3/TRBV12-4|few
CASSFRAAYEQYF
TGTGCCAGCAGTTTTAGGGCAGCCTACGAGCAGTACTTC
>TRBJ1-2|NA|TRBV20-1|few
CSARAGVVDGYTF
TGCAGTGCTAGAGCCGGGGTCGTCGATGGCTACACCTTC
>TRBJ2-7|TRBD1|TRBV9|NA
CASSVGGQGGTYEQYF
TGTGCCAGCAGCGTAGGCGGACAGGGGGGGACCTACGAGCAGTACTTC
>TRBJ2-7|TRBD2|TRBV5-1|NA
CASSFSGTSGSYEQYF
TGCGCCAGCAGCTTCTCCGGGACTAGCGGGTCCTACGAGCAGTACTTC
>TRBJ2-7|NA|TRBV27|NA
CASSLKPLSYEQYF
TGTGCCAGCAGTCTGAAGCCACTTTCCTACGAGCAGTACTTC
>TRBJ2-1|NA|TRBV10-3|NA
CATSTSGSYNEQFF
TGTGCCACATCAACCTCGGGCTCCTACAATGAGCAGTTCTTC
>TRBJ2-5|TRBD1|TRBV25-1|few
CASDHRDRGQETQYF
TGTGCCAGCGACCATAGGGACAGGGGACAAGAGACCCAGTACTTC
>TRBJ2-7|TRBD2|TRBV12-3/TRBV12-4|few
CASSLSSGGSYEQYF
TGTGCCAGCAGTTTGTCTAGCGGGGGCTCCTACGAGCAGTACTTC
>TRBJ2-3|NA|TRBV5-5|many
CASSSTGDRTDTQYF
TGTGCCAGCAGCTCAACCGGAGACCGCACAGATACGCAGTATTTT
>TRBJ2-6|NA|TRBV11-1|few
CASSLMTVGSGANVLTF
TGTGCCAGCAGCTTAATGACCGTGGGATCTGGGGCCAACGTCCTGACTTTC
>TRBJ2-7|NA|TRBV6-5|NA
CASRRPNSYEQYF
TGTGCCAGCAGAAGGCCAAACTCCTACGAGCAGTACTTC
>TRBJ1-2|NA|TRBV11-3|NA
CASSHGQGYHGYTF
TGTGCCAGCAGCCATGGACAAGGCTACCATGGCTACACCTTC
>TRBJ1-2|TRBD1|TRBV4-2|NA
CASSQDLLGGQGVGYTF
TGTGCCAGCAGCCAAGATCTCCTAGGGGGACAGGGGGTTGGCTACACCTTC
>TRBJ2-5|TRBD2|TRBV28|NA
CASSSSGLAGKETQYF
TGTGCCAGCAGTTCCTCAGGACTAGCGGGGAAAGAGACCCAGTACTTC
>TRBJ2-7|NA|TRBV14|NA
CASSQVLGSAQYF
TGTGCCAGCAGCCAAGTTCTAGGGTCGGCCCAGTACTTC
>TRBJ2-1|TRBD1|TRBV27|few
CASSRPGQGLRDEQFF
TGTGCCAGCAGCAGACCGGGACAGGGACTGAGGGATGAGCAGTTCTTC
>TRBJ2-5|NA|TRBV6-1|NA
CASRPMEYQETQYF
TGTGCCAGCAGACCAATGGAGTACCAAGAGACCCAGTACTTC
>TRBJ1-3|NA|TRBV6-1|NA
CASSAGNWGENTIYF
TGTGCCAGCAGCGCCGGGAATTGGGGTGAAAACACCATATATTTT
>TRBJ2-2|NA|TRBV12-3/TRBV12-4|NA
CASSFESGRGTGELFF
TGTGCCAGCAGTTTTGAGAGCGGGCGTGGCACCGGGGAGCTGTTTTTT
>TRBJ2-2|TRBD1|TRBV4-1|NA
CASSQEAIRGRGELFF
TGCGCCAGCAGCCAAGAAGCAATCAGGGGGCGCGGGGAGCTGTTTTTT
>TRBJ1-6|NA|TRBV12-3/TRBV12-4|NA
CASNPGVFSPLHF
TGTGCCAGCAATCCCGGGGTATTTTCACCCCTCCACTTT
>TRBJ1-2|NA|TRBV4-3|NA
CASSPEGAYGYTF
TGCGCCAGCAGCCCCGAAGGCGCCTATGGCTACACCTTC
>TRBJ2-3|TRBD2|TRBV7-2|few
CASSRTSGETDTQYF
TGTGCCAGCAGCCGGACTAGCGGCGAAACAGATACGCAGTATTTT
>TRBJ2-3|TRBD1|TRBV5-1|NA
CASSFPVAGGSDTQYF
TGCGCCAGCAGCTTCCCTGTGGCAGGGGGCTCAGATACGCAGTATTTT
>TRBJ1-4|TRBD1|TRBV6-5|NA
CARSQTGAEFGKLFF
TGTGCCCGCAGTCAAACAGGGGCGGAATTCGGAAAACTGTTTTTT
>TRBJ2-1|NA|TRBV5-1|NA
CASSFIGPNNEQFF
TGCGCCAGCAGCTTTATCGGGCCGAACAATGAGCAGTTCTTC
>TRBJ2-2|TRBD2|TRBV5-1|NA
CASSLSSGSSTGELFF
TGCGCCAGCAGCTTGTCTAGCGGGAGTTCCACCGGGGAGCTGTTTTTT
>TRBJ2-1|TRBD1|TRBV5-1|few
CASSKQGTEYNEQFF
TGCGCCAGCAGCAAGCAGGGGACAGAATACAATGAGCAGTTCTTC